Presented here are 24 T cell receptor beta chains from one specimen sequenced in a study of cytomegalovirus exposure and HLA in healthy donors. Use of 60 Vbeta and 13 Jbeta primers characterized the PCR. Method: immunoSEQ multiplex PCR; TCRdb's copy keeps in-frame clones and lacks some. The repertoire holds roughly 34,000 clones, with approximately 82% as singletons. Sequencing was done on a sample of PBMCs. These receptor sequences come from a woman younger than 35 in good health and CMV-seronegative.

This rearrangement joins TRBV7-9 to TRBJ2-5, with D possibly being TRBD2 (6 bases). The CDR3 loop spans 15 amino acids. V lost 4 bases to trimming and J lost 2 bases, with 14 bases between them. Germline CDR1 SEHNR, CDR2 FQNEAQ (reference sequence). In DNA, the CDR3 is TGTGCCAGCAGCTCTCCAGGTGGGGGGCAAGAGACCCAGTACTTC. It encodes CASSSPGGGQETQYF.

Here the CDR3 DNA reads TGTGCCAGCAGCTTCACAGGGACAGTGGGGTCACCCCTCCACTTT. Translating it yields CASSFTGTVGSPLHF. The V call is TRBV11-2, the J call TRBJ1-6; TRBD1 agrees at 7 bases. Germline V lookup: CDR1 SGHAT, CDR2 FQNNGV. This CDR3 has 15 amino acids. The V and J ends lost 3 bases and 10 bases, in that order; junction bases with no gene match: 9.

V and J are TRBV5-1 and TRBJ2-5; D is possibly TRBD1 (5 bases). Per germline, CDR1 SGHRS and CDR2 YFSETQ. V was pared by 4 bases and J by 3 bases, with 10 bases between. This CDR3 comprises 13 residues. The CDR3 here is CASSGQSEETQYF. The CDR3 nucleotides read TGCGCCAGCAGCGGACAATCGGAAGAGACCCAGTACTTC. Complete variable domain (other parts from reference TRBV5-1 and TRBJ2-5): KAGVTQTPRYLIKTRGQQVTLSCSPISGHRSVSWYQQTPGQGLQFLFEYFSETQRNKGNFPGRFSGRQFSNSRSEMNVSTLELGDSALYLCASSGQSEETQYFGPGTRLLVL.

This sequence joins TRBV4-2 and TRBJ2-5, with a weak D call TRBD2 (6 bases). V was cut by 1 base and J by 5 bases, with 14 bases left in between. Germline CDR1 LGHNA, CDR2 YNFKEQ. The CDR3 extends over 15 amino acids. The CDR3 is CASSQVYGGKETQYF. CDR3 in DNA: TGTGCCAGCAGCCAAGTCTATGGCGGGAAGGAGACCCAGTACTTC.

The V and J genes are TRBV10-3 and TRBJ2-3; 9 nucleotides agree with TRBD1. The length of the CDR3 is 15 residues. Trimming cost V 7 bases and J 5 bases; bases outside gene matches: 10. CDR1 is ENHRY and CDR2 is SYGVKD in the germline V gene. The CDR3 loop reads CAINNPGQGGDTQYF. In DNA, the CDR3 is TGTGCCATCAATAACCCGGGACAGGGAGGAGATACGCAGTATTTT.

The rearrangement links TRBV2 to TRBJ2-2, with D possibly TRBD2 on 5 matching bases. This CDR3 is 15 amino acids long. V was cut by 0 bases and J by 4 bases, with 9 bases left in between. CDR1 is SNHLY, CDR2 FYNNEI, per germline. The CDR3, as DNA: TGTGCCAGCAGTGAAGCGGGAGTGTCCACCGGGGAGCTGTTTTTT. Protein: CASSEAGVSTGELFF.

In this sample, this clone turned up a few times. The V gene is TRBV9, the J gene TRBJ2-7; tentative D call: TRBD2 (6 bases). Germline CDR1 is SGDLS and CDR2 is YYNGEE. Trimming pared 3 bases from V and 0 bases from J, leaving 10 bases between. This CDR3 has 14 residues. DNA for the CDR3: TGTGCCAGCAGCGCGGGAGTCAACTCCTACGAGCAGTACTTC. Amino acid sequence: CASSAGVNSYEQYF.

V gene TRBV7-6 combines with J gene TRBJ2-7; D perhaps matches TRBD1 (5 bases). The germline V gene has CDR1 SGHVS and CDR2 FNYEAQ. The CDR3 consists of 11 residues. V was trimmed by 1 base and J by 10 bases, leaving 8 bases between them. CDR3 nucleotide sequence: TGTGCCAGCAGCTTAGGACAGAGCCAGTACTTC. Protein product: CASSLGQSQYF.

The V and J genes are TRBV19 and TRBJ1-5; no clear D gene. Trimming removed 6 bases at V and 3 bases at J, with 12 bases between. The CDR3 consists of 14 residues. Germline V lookup: CDR1 LNHDA, CDR2 SQIVND (reference sequence). In DNA form, the CDR3 reads TGTGCCAGTAGCTTCCGAACTTACAATCAGCCCCAGCATTTT. This sequence encodes CASSFRTYNQPQHF.

The V and J genes are TRBV30 and TRBJ1-4, with D possibly matching TRBD1 (5 bases). V lost 0 bases and J 4 bases, leaving 15 bases between the germline ends. The CDR3 totals 16 residues. Per the germline V gene, CDR1 is GTSNPN and CDR2 is SVGIG (reference sequence). CDR3 loop: CAWSVKGVAFNEKLFF. The CDR3 coding sequence is TGTGCCTGGAGTGTGAAAGGGGTGGCTTTTAATGAAAAACTGTTTTTT.

V gene TRBV7-2 combines with J gene TRBJ1-1; D ambiguous. CDR1 is SGHTA and CDR2 is FQGNSA in the germline V gene. This CDR3 spans 15 amino acids. V dropped 5 bases and J dropped 0 bases, with 13 bases sitting between them. Here the CDR3 reads CASSATERLNTEAFF. The DNA of the CDR3 is TGTGCCAGCAGCGCGACGGAGAGGCTGAACACTGAAGCTTTCTTT. The full variable domain, its missing parts supplied by reference TRBV7-2 and TRBJ1-1, is GAGVSQSPSNKVTEKGKDVELRCDPISGHTALYWYRQSLGQGLEFLIYFQGNSAPDKSGLPSDRFSAERTGGSVSTLTIQRTQQEDSAVYLCASSATERLNTEAFFGQGTRLTVV.

The chain employs TRBV27 and TRBJ1-2, with 8 bases aligning to TRBD1. The CDR3 spans 14 residues. Germline trimming cut 5 bases from V and 7 bases from J; bases unmatched to any gene: 9. CDR1 MNHEY and CDR2 SMNVEV come from the germline V gene (reference sequence). In DNA, the CDR3 is TGTGCCAGCAGTCACCTAGGACAGGGCTTTGGCTACACCTTC. Protein product: CASSHLGQGFGYTF.

The chain joins TRBV7-2 to TRBJ1-1; D gene uncertain. This CDR3 contains 15 residues. V was trimmed by 1 base and J by 1 base, leaving 10 bases between them. Germline V gene data show CDR1 as SGHTA and CDR2 as FQGNSA. The CDR3 DNA reads TGTGCCAGCAGCTTAGTTGTGGCGGGGAACACTGAAGCTTTCTTT. It encodes CASSLVVAGNTEAFF.

This clone was detected only once. One end of the junction does not line up with germline, which may come from a read error. V gene TRBV10-3 combines with J gene TRBJ1-5; no clear D gene. This CDR3 has 13 residues. The V gene's germline CDR1 is ENHRY and CDR2 SYGVKD. The CDR3 sequence: CAISRQSDQPQNF. As DNA, the CDR3 is TGTGCCATCAGCAGACAATCGGATCAGCCCCAGAATTTT.

The V gene is TRBV19, the J gene TRBJ2-3; the match to TRBD2 covers 10 bases. Germline values: CDR1 LNHDA, CDR2 SQIVND (reference sequence). Trimming removed 5 bases from V and 2 bases from J; junction bases left unmatched: 10. The CDR3 is 17 residues long. The CDR3, as DNA: TGTGCCAGTAGTCCCTCGCGGACTAGCGGATCCACAGATACGCAGTATTTT. As protein: CASSPSRTSGSTDTQYF.

The CDR3, as DNA: TGTGCCAGCAGTGCTGGGACAGGACGTGAAAAACTGTTTTTT. It yields the protein CASSAGTGREKLFF. This chain joins TRBV2 and TRBJ1-4; TRBD1 aligns across 8 bases. The germline V gene encodes CDR1 SNHLY and CDR2 FYNNEI. The CDR3 runs 14 residues. V dropped 4 bases and J dropped 7; count of bases not matched to a gene: 5.

A few counts support this clone. This chain links TRBV28 with TRBJ2-2, with 12 bases lining up with TRBD2. The CDR3 has 15 residues. Germline V gene lookup returns CDR1 MDHEN and CDR2 SYDVKM. V trimming: 4 bases; J trimming: 6 bases; junction bases outside the gene matches: 3. Here the CDR3 reads CASSSTSGGPGELFF. The CDR3, as DNA: TGTGCCAGCAGTTCCACTAGCGGGGGGCCCGGGGAGCTGTTTTTT.

The rearrangement links TRBV19 to TRBJ1-1, with D maybe TRBD1 (6 bases). CDR1 LNHDA and CDR2 SQIVND come from the germline V gene (reference sequence). Between the trimmed V and J ends, which lost 3 bases and 1 base, there was a span of 12 bases. The CDR3 has 15 amino acids. In DNA, the CDR3 is TGTGCCAGTAGTATCTTTTACAGGGCGAACACTGAAGCTTTCTTT. It translates to CASSIFYRANTEAFF.

J is TRBJ2-6 and V is TRBV4-3; TRBD2 matches at 9 bases. Germline CDR1 LGHNA, CDR2 YSLEER. Losses at the gene ends were 3 bases for V and 0 bases for J; bases not matched to a gene: 0. This CDR3 contains 16 residues. The CDR3 reads CASSQRGGSGANVLTF. As DNA, the CDR3 is TGCGCCAGCAGCCAGCGGGGGGGCTCTGGGGCCAACGTCCTGACTTTC.

The genes are TRBV25-1 and TRBJ2-5; 7 nucleotides match TRBD2. CDR1 and CDR2 (germline): MGHDK, SYGVNS. J lost 3 bases, V lost 7 bases, and 11 bases had no gene match. This CDR3 region has 15 residues. CDR3 region: CASTHARAGEETQYF. As DNA, the CDR3 is TGTGCCAGCACTCATGCTCGGGCGGGAGAAGAGACCCAGTACTTC.

In regard to this clone: The junction shows a germline mismatch at one end, possibly a read error. V is TRBV19 and J is TRBJ1-5; possibly TRBD1 for D (5 bases). The CDR3 covers 13 residues. Germline CDR1 LNHDA, CDR2 SQIVND (reference sequence). DNA for the CDR3: TGTGCCAGTACCGGACACTCCAATCAGCCCCAGAATTTT. It codes for CASTGHSNQPQNF.

V is TRBV19 and J is TRBJ2-7; D is possibly TRBD1 (6 bases). The CDR3 runs to 13 residues. V dropped 3 bases and J dropped 5 bases, with 11 bases sitting between them. Germline V gene sequence: CDR1 LNHDA, CDR2 SQIVND (reference sequence). CDR3 DNA: TGTGCCAGTAGTATCGGACAGCTCAACGAGCAGTACTTC. Translating gives CASSIGQLNEQYF.

The chain recombines TRBV5-1 with TRBJ1-4, with D possibly being TRBD1 (5 bases). Germline lookup yields CDR1 SGHRS and CDR2 YFSETQ. Trimming left V 5 bases short and J 4 bases short, with 15 bases between. This CDR3 has 15 amino acids. In DNA, the CDR3 is TGCGCCAGCAGGTCAGAGACAGCTCATAATGAAAAACTGTTTTTT. Amino acid sequence: CASRSETAHNEKLFF.

The rearrangement joins TRBV5-1 to TRBJ2-5; 9 nucleotides line up with TRBD2. Per germline, CDR1 SGHRS and CDR2 YFSETQ. Trimming removed 4 bases from V and 1 base from J; junction bases left unmatched: 5. This CDR3 region has 15 residues. Written as DNA, the CDR3 is TGCGCCAGCAGCGGTAGCGGGAGTCTCCAAGAGACCCAGTACTTC. Residues: CASSGSGSLQETQYF.